This is a list of T cell receptor beta chains from one sample in a study of T cells in Graves' hyperthyroidism and ophthalmopathy. TCRdb recomputed calls from the multiplex PCR reads with MiXCR, one row per CDR3 protein. The profile shows 200,000 to 250,000 distinct CDR3 sequences, about 15% of them singletons. Sequencing input: blood. The source is a man aged 45-65 years with Graves' hyperthyroidism. The CDR3 runs from the conserved cysteine through the conserved F or W. A D gene is named only where the DNA matches it firmly. Clone size is stated in some rows and not others, as once, few, many or a class when expanded.

NA many TRBJ1-1 TRBV28 TGTGCCAGCAGTCCGGTGGGGGGATACCTTGAATTGAACACTGAAGCTTTCTTT CASSPVGGYLELNTEAFF
NA many TRBJ1-2 TRBV7-2 TGTGCCAGCAGCTTTGACAGCTTCGCCGAGGGTAACTATGGCTACACCTTC CASSFDSFAEGNYGYTF
NA few TRBJ1-6 TRBV28 TGTGCCAGCAGTTTTACCCCACCCCTCCACTTT CASSFTPPLHF
TRBD2 NA TRBJ2-7 TRBV20-1 TGCAGTGCCTTAACTCGTGGATCTAGCGGGGACGAGCAGTACTTC CSALTRGSSGDEQYF
NA NA TRBJ1-1 TRBV2 TGTGCCAGCAGCGGCGTACGAAATTTGAACACTGAAGCTTTCTTT CASSGVRNLNTEAFF
NA many TRBJ2-5 TRBV7-3 TGTGCCAGCAGCTTAATGAGGGAAGAGACCCAGTACTTC CASSLMREETQYF
NA many TRBJ2-1 TRBV28 TGTGCCAGCAGTCCGGATGCTGACAATGAGCAGTTCTTC CASSPDADNEQFF
NA NA TRBJ1-2 TRBV7-2 TGTGCCAGCAGCCCGGTTGGGGTCTCGGACTATGGCTACACCTTC CASSPVGVSDYGYTF
TRBD2 many TRBJ2-5 TRBV28 TGTGCCAGCAGTTCGACTAGCGGGAACCAAGAGACCCAGTACTTC CASSSTSGNQETQYF
NA few TRBJ2-7 TRBV6-1 TGTGCCAGCAGTGAAGTGGGGGTGGAGTCCTACGAGCAGTACTTC CASSEVGVESYEQYF
TRBD2 many TRBJ2-1 TRBV5-5 TGTGCCAGCAGCTCCCTAGCGGGAAATGAGCAGTTCTTC CASSSLAGNEQFF
NA NA TRBJ1-2 TRBV20-1 TGCAGTGCTCCAGGGGACCTCTATGGCTACACCTTC CSAPGDLYGYTF
NA many TRBJ2-7 TRBV5-1 TGCGCCAGCAGCTCGACAGGAGGTGTATACGAGCAGTACTTC CASSSTGGVYEQYF
TRBD1 few TRBJ1-2 TRBV18 TGTGCCAGCTCACAGGGACAGGGAAACGCTAACTATGGCTACACCTTC CASSQGQGNANYGYTF
NA many TRBJ2-5 TRBV7-2 TGTGCCAGCAGCTCTCCAGGGTATCTGGCGGGGACCCAGTACTTC CASSSPGYLAGTQYF
TRBD2 many TRBJ2-1 TRBV6-1 TGTGCCAGCAGGGAGGCGCTAGCGGGGTCCTACAATGAGCAGTTCTTC CASREALAGSYNEQFF
NA few TRBJ2-7 TRBV7-2 TGTGCCAGCAACCAAAGGCCCGAAGGCTACGAGCAGTACTTC CASNQRPEGYEQYF
TRBD1 NA TRBJ2-2 TRBV10-3 TGTGCCATCAGTGAGGGACAGGGAACCGGGGAGCTGTTTTTT CAISEGQGTGELFF
NA NA TRBJ1-1 TRBV2 TGTGCCAGCAGCCGGGACGGAGGATACACTGATGTCGGGGCTTTCTTT CASSRDGGYTDVGAFF
TRBD2 few TRBJ2-1 TRBV6-1 TGTGCCACCAAGCAACGGGAGGGTTGGAATGAGCAGTTCTTC CATKQREGWNEQFF
TRBD1 NA TRBJ2-3 TRBV19 TGTGCCAGTAGTATACGGGTGGACAGGGGACAGTATTTT CASSIRVDRGQYF
TRBD1 NA TRBJ1-2 TRBV6-1 TGTGCCAGCAGTGGGACAGGGTGGGACTATGGCTACACCTTC CASSGTGWDYGYTF
NA NA TRBJ1-2 TRBV6-1 TGTGCCAGCAGAATTTCAGGCTCCGGGGGTGAAGGCTACACCTTC CASRISGSGGEGYTF
TRBD1 many TRBJ2-7 TRBV2 TGTGCCAGCAGTGCCACTTGGGACAGCTCCTACGAGCAGTACTTC CASSATWDSSYEQYF
NA few TRBJ2-5 TRBV20-1 TGCAGTGCCCAGGCCCGAGCGGAGACCCAGTACTTC CSAQARAETQYF
NA NA TRBJ2-1 TRBV7-9 TGTGCCAGCAGCTTGGGCAGCCCTGAGCAGTTCTTC CASSLGSPEQFF
TRBD2 few TRBJ2-1 TRBV5-1 TGCGCCAGCAGCTCCCTACTAGCGGGAGGGAATGAGCAGTTCTTC CASSSLLAGGNEQFF
NA many TRBJ2-1 TRBV5-1 TGCGCCAGCAGGTCCGCCGCGACTGAGAGCTACAATGAGCAGTTCTTC CASRSAATESYNEQFF
NA NA TRBJ2-5 TRBV20-1 TGCAGTGCTAGAGATCAGACAGGACTGGGGGAGACCCAGTACTTC CSARDQTGLGETQYF
TRBD2 few TRBJ2-7 TRBV4-2 TGTGCCAGCAGCCAAGAGGGTCCGGGAGGGAGCTACGAGCAGTACTTC CASSQEGPGGSYEQYF
TRBD2 NA TRBJ2-5 TRBV6-2/TRBV6-3 TGTGCCAGCAATTGGGGGACTAGCAGCACACCACGGACCCAGTACTTC CASNWGTSSTPRTQYF
NA few TRBJ1-2 TRBV20-1 TGCAGTGCTAGACCCAGGGGCGCCTATGGCTACACCTTC CSARPRGAYGYTF
NA few TRBJ2-5 TRBV11-3 TGTGCCAGCAGCTTAGAGTTCGGAGCTAGCAGCGGAGAGACCCAGTACTTC CASSLEFGASSGETQYF
TRBD2 many TRBJ2-5 TRBV10-3 TGTGCCATCAGTGAGTCCCCCCTAGCGGGAGTGCAAGAGACCCAGTACTTC CAISESPLAGVQETQYF
TRBD2 NA TRBJ2-1 TRBV7-2 TGTGCCAGCAGCTTAAGGTATAGCGGGAGAGGGAATGAGCAGTTCTTC CASSLRYSGRGNEQFF
NA NA TRBJ1-4 TRBV28 TGTGCCAGCAGTTTTGTCGTTCGATCCGGTCCGGCTAATGAAAAACTGTTTTTT CASSFVVRSGPANEKLFF
NA many TRBJ2-5 TRBV6-1 TGTGCCAGCAACCCCGACCAAGAGACCCAGTACTTC CASNPDQETQYF
NA NA TRBJ1-1 TRBV6-5 TGTGCCAGCAGTTACTCCAGGGAGGCGGACACTGAAGCTTTCTTT CASSYSREADTEAFF
NA many TRBJ1-5 TRBV7-3 TGTGCCAGCAGCTTTACCCACGGTCAGCCCCAGCATTTT CASSFTHGQPQHF
TRBD1 few TRBJ2-1 TRBV20-1 TGCAGTGCTAGTGGATACAGGGGTAGGGGGCAGTTCTTC CSASGYRGRGQFF
NA NA TRBJ2-5 TRBV24-1 TGTGCCACCAGTCCTTCCGGGTTAGAGTACCAAGAGACCCAGTACTTC CATSPSGLEYQETQYF